This entry features one TCR beta chain sequence. The antigen is undetermined. The record originates from a study of cytomegalovirus exposure and HLA in healthy donors. Study-level findings and limits: Most TCR sequences were rare, but some public TCRs occurred in many donors. TCR beta chains numbering some 160 were designated cytomegalovirus-associated. Reports indicated that the classifier achieved high specificity and sensitivity in diagnosing cytomegalovirus status. As confirmed in vitro, a few CMV-associated chains were specific for CMV antigens.

CDR3 length equals 13 residues. Germline-derived CDR1 and CDR2 are LNHDA and SQIVND (reference sequence). Unmatched junction bases numbered 9, after V lost 6 bases and J lost 10 bases. Sequencing was performed with immunoSEQ multiplex PCR; in TCRdb, only in-frame clones are kept and a portion is missing. The profile shows roughly 300,000 clones, 70% to 90% of them singletons. V usage is TRBV19 and J usage is TRBJ1-1; 9 positions match TRBD1. The material sequenced was PBMCs. This TCR was recovered from a woman younger than 30 in good health and CMV-seronegative. CDR3 nucleotide sequence: TGTGCCAGTAGGGTGGGACAGGGAGGACGAGCTTTCTTT. Protein: CASRVGQGGRAFF. Combining the CDR3 with reference TRBV19 and TRBJ1-1 gives the whole variable domain DGGITQSPKYLFRKEGQNVTLSCEQNLNHDAMYWYRQDPGQGLRLIYYSQIVNDFQKGDIAEGYSVSREKKESFPLTVTSAQKNPTAFYLCASRVGQGGRAFFGQGTRLTVV.